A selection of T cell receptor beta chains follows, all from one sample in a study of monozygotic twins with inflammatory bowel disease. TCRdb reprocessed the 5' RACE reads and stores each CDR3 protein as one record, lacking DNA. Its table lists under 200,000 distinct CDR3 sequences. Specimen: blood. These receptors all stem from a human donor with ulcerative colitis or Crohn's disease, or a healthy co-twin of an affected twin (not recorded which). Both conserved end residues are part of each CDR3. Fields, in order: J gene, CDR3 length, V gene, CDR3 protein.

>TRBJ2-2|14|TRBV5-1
CASSWGDHTGELFF
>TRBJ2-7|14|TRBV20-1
CSASPQNRLGEQYF
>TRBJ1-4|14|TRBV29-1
CSVGTRGDVEKLFF
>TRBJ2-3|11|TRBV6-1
CASERTDTQYF
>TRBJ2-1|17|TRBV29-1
CSVWDTGTSGRVNEQFF
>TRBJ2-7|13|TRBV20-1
CSARRQGFYEQYF
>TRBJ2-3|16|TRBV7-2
CASSLATSGYTDTQYF
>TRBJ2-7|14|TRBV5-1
CASSPGQGYYEQYF
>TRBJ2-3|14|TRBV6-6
CASSYGKITDTQYF
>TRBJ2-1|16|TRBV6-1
CASSPLRGTDYNEQFF
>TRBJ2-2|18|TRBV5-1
CASSLVGGRTPSTGELFF
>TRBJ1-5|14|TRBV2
CASSVVQGNQPQHF
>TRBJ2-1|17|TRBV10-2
CASSGGPSGTAYNEQFF
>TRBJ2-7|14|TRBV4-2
CASSLGTPPYEQYF
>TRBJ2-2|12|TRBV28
CASRYDTGELFF
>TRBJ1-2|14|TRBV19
CASSPRQGYGGYTF